These 19 T cell receptor beta chains were sequenced from one sample in a study of radiation and T cells in renal cell carcinoma. The time point: blood 4 weeks post-SBRT, at nephrectomy. Treatment given: 15 Gy SBRT to primary tumor, nephrectomy 4 weeks later. Profiling relied on immunoSEQ multiplex PCR, and the TCRdb table lists in-frame clones only, not all of them. The sample records over 90,000 clones, roughly 84% being singletons. Sample: blood, taken from a patient whose treatment included radiotherapy and nephrectomy. The source of these receptors is a man in his 60s with renal cell carcinoma.

V and J are TRBV7-9 and TRBJ1-1; D may be TRBD1 (5 bases). In germline, CDR1 is SEHNR, CDR2 FQNEAQ (reference sequence). This CDR3 spans 13 amino acids. Trimming pared 5 bases from V and 5 bases from J, leaving 12 bases between. CDR3 sequence: CASSEQVRTEAFF. The DNA of the CDR3 is TGTGCCAGCAGCGAACAGGTGAGAACTGAAGCTTTCTTT. Looking up the rest from reference TRBV7-9 and TRBJ1-1 gives the full variable domain: DTGVSQNPRHKITKRGQNVTFRCDPISEHNRLYWYRQTLGQGPEFLTYFQNEAQLEKSRLLSDRFSAERPKGSFSTLEIQRTEQGDSAMYLCASSEQVRTEAFFGQGTRLTVV.

The chain couples TRBV2 to TRBJ2-1; maybe TRBD2 (5 bases). The CDR3 has 14 residues. The germline V gene encodes CDR1 SNHLY and CDR2 FYNNEI. V was shortened by 7 bases and J by 6 bases, with 16 bases between the two germline ends. CDR3 coding DNA: TGTGCCAGCAAGGGTGGGAATCGGGGCAATGAGCAGTTCTTC. It encodes CASKGGNRGNEQFF.

The chain uses TRBV19 and TRBJ2-1, with D perhaps matching TRBD2 (6 bases). CDR3 length: 16 residues. Trimming cost V 5 bases and J 4 bases, with 18 bases left between them. The germline CDR1 and CDR2 sequences are LNHDA and SQIVND (reference sequence). The CDR3 DNA reads TGTGCCAGTAGTCCCTGGGAGACTAGGACTTACAATGAGCAGTTCTTC. Amino acid sequence: CASSPWETRTYNEQFF.

There are a few counts of this clone. V and J are TRBV5-4 and TRBJ1-2; no clear D gene. V lost 4 bases to trimming and J lost 4 bases, with 17 bases between them. This CDR3 is 15 amino acids long. Germline V lookup: CDR1 SGHNT, CDR2 YYREEE (reference sequence). The CDR3 here is CASSAGRGVGYGYTF. CDR3 nucleotide sequence: TGTGCCAGCAGCGCCGGTCGGGGTGTCGGCTATGGCTACACCTTC.

The chain carries TRBV29-1 and TRBJ2-3; D call uncertain. The germline gives CDR1 SQVTM, CDR2 ANQGSEA. V lost 3 bases, J lost 6 bases, and 13 bases lay in between. The CDR3 extends over 13 amino acids. The CDR3 protein is CSVEPRVRDTQYF. CDR3 nucleotides: TGCAGCGTTGAGCCCCGAGTTCGCGATACGCAGTATTTT.

The rearrangement uses TRBV27 and TRBJ1-1, with 7 bases lining up with TRBD1. From germline, CDR1 is MNHEY and CDR2 SMNVEV (reference sequence). Trimming at V came to 5 bases and at J to 1 base, leaving 7 bases not matched to a gene. The CDR3 contains 15 residues. The CDR3 spells CASSRQGYKNTEAFF. CDR3 sequence (DNA): TGTGCCAGCAGTCGACAGGGATATAAGAACACTGAAGCTTTCTTT.

The rearrangement links TRBV6-1 to TRBJ2-5, with TRBD1 matching over 9 bases. CDR1 and CDR2 from the germline V gene are MNHNS and SASEGT. After removal of 6 bases from V and 1 base from J, the junction contained 6 bases not matched to a gene. The length of the CDR3 is 15 residues. CDR3 sequence (DNA): TGTGCCAGCAGATTTGACAGGGGGGGCCAAGAGACCCAGTACTTC. Translation: CASRFDRGGQETQYF.

The V gene is TRBV27, the J gene TRBJ2-2; D gene ambiguous. V gave up 6 bases and J gave up 6 bases, with 5 bases separating them. The CDR3 loop spans 11 amino acids. Germline CDR1 and CDR2: MNHEY and SMNVEV (reference sequence). The CDR3 protein is CASRKAGELFF. The CDR3 coding sequence is TGTGCCAGCAGGAAGGCCGGGGAGCTGTTTTTT.

The sample holds one count of this clone. The rearrangement joins TRBV19 to TRBJ2-3; no definite D call. CDR1 is LNHDA, CDR2 SQIVND, per germline (reference sequence). The CDR3 has 17 residues. The V end lost 9 bases, the J end lost 4 bases, and 26 bases lay between the germline ends. The CDR3, as DNA: TGTGCCAGACCCTCCGACCTACGCCCACCACCACCAGATACGCAGTATTTT. As protein: CARPSDLRPPPPDTQYF.

A word on this clone: This same CDR3 is encoded by further DNA sequences in the sample. This chain joins TRBV29-1 and TRBJ2-2; D is unresolved. Germline V gene lookup returns CDR1 SQVTM and CDR2 ANQGSEA. CDR3 length: 13 amino acids. V was pared by 6 bases and J by 1 base, with 9 bases between. This chain's CDR3 is CSVDGGNTGELFF. The CDR3 DNA reads as TGCAGCGTAGATGGCGGGAACACCGGGGAGCTGTTTTTT.

The chain employs TRBV14 and TRBJ2-1, with 9 nucleotides matching TRBD2. The CDR3 consists of 14 residues. V was clipped by 3 bases and J by 10 bases; unmatched bases: 7. Germline CDR1 SGHDN, CDR2 FVKESK. CDR3 sequence: CASSQGSGRVEQFF. In DNA form, the CDR3 reads TGTGCCAGCAGCCAGGGTAGCGGGAGAGTGGAGCAGTTCTTC.

A few counts support this clone. This chain uses TRBV19 with TRBJ2-1; TRBD1 matches 9 bases. The germline CDR1 and CDR2 sequences are LNHDA and SQIVND (reference sequence). After removal of 8 bases from V and 9 bases from J, the junction contained 5 bases not matched to a gene. The CDR3 covers 12 residues. CDR3 protein: CASRTGGSEQFF. The CDR3 DNA reads TGTGCCAGTCGAACAGGGGGCAGTGAGCAGTTCTTC.

This rearrangement joins TRBV2 to TRBJ2-2; D may be TRBD2 (5 bases). Germline V gene lookup returns CDR1 SNHLY and CDR2 FYNNEI. V was pared by 6 bases and J by 6 bases, with 11 bases between. The CDR3 totals 13 residues. CDR3 nucleotides: TGTGCCAGCAGGGTCGGTAGCGCCGGGGAGCTGTTTTTT. Translated, it gives CASRVGSAGELFF.

The rearrangement uses TRBV7-2 and TRBJ2-7; D is possibly TRBD2 (6 bases). Between the trimmed V and J ends, which lost 1 base and 2 bases, there was a span of 9 bases. CDR3 length: 14 residues. Germline lookup yields CDR1 SGHTA and CDR2 FQGNSA. In DNA form, the CDR3 reads TGTGCCAGCAGCTTAGACGGGAGAACCTACGAGCAGTACTTC. Protein sequence: CASSLDGRTYEQYF. Filled out from reference TRBV7-2 and TRBJ2-7, the complete variable domain reads GAGVSQSPSNKVTEKGKDVELRCDPISGHTALYWYRQSLGQGLEFLIYFQGNSAPDKSGLPSDRFSAERTGGSVSTLTIQRTQQEDSAVYLCASSLDGRTYEQYFGPGTRLTVT.

Concerning this clone: This likely reflects a read error, since a far larger clone is one base away. Within the sample, other DNA sequences also encode this same CDR3. The CDR3 here is CASSVGQGNYGYTF. In nucleotides, the CDR3 is TGTGCCAGCAGCGTAGGACAGGGTAACTATGGCTACACCTTC. V is TRBV9 and J is TRBJ1-2; 7 nucleotides align to TRBD1. Unmatched junction bases numbered 0, after V lost 0 bases and J lost 1 base. The CDR3 covers 14 residues. The germline CDR1 and CDR2 sequences are SGDLS and YYNGEE.

This clone has more than one count but fewer than ten. The chain joins TRBV28 to TRBJ2-3; D remains unclear. V lost 6 bases to trimming and J lost 4 bases, with 8 bases between them. Germline CDR1 and CDR2: MDHEN and SYDVKM. The CDR3 sequence is 12 residues long. CDR3 in amino acids: CASRAESDTQYF. The CDR3 DNA follows: TGTGCCAGCAGAGCCGAGTCAGATACGCAGTATTTT. Variable domain in full (rest from reference TRBV28 and TRBJ2-3): DVKVTQSSRYLVKRTGEKVFLECVQDMDHENMFWYRQDPGLGLRLIYFSYDVKMKEKGDIPEGYSVSREKKERFSLILESASTNQTSMYLCASRAESDTQYFGPGTRLTVL.

This chain links TRBV6-7 with TRBJ2-7; TRBD2 matches at 15 bases. TRBV6-7 is designated an ORF whose function remains uncertain. Trimming removed 2 bases from V and 6 bases from J; junction bases left unmatched: 23. This CDR3 spans 22 amino acids. CDR3: CASSYPRDRGLGLAGGPTEQYF. Here the CDR3 DNA reads TGTGCCAGCAGTTACCCCCGGGACAGGGGGCTTGGACTAGCGGGAGGGCCGACCGAGCAGTACTTC.

Notes on this clone: Other DNA sequences from this sample encode an identical CDR3 as well. V and J are TRBV27 and TRBJ1-2; D call uncertain. Trimming removed 0 bases at V and 2 bases at J, with 4 bases between. Per the germline V gene, CDR1 is MNHEY and CDR2 is SMNVEV (reference sequence). This CDR3 is 13 amino acids long. The CDR3 is CASSLSGNYGYTF. As DNA, the CDR3 is TGTGCCAGCAGTTTATCGGGGAACTATGGCTACACCTTC.

This sequence joins TRBV27 and TRBJ2-7, with TRBD2 identical over 12 bases. This CDR3 is 15 amino acids long. Germline V gene lookup returns CDR1 MNHEY and CDR2 SMNVEV (reference sequence). Trimming took 2 bases from V and 7 from J; bases not matched to a gene: 6. The CDR3 loop reads CASSLRLAGVGEQYF. The CDR3 DNA follows: TGTGCCAGCAGTTTAAGACTAGCGGGAGTTGGGGAGCAGTACTTC.